The 23 T cell receptor beta chains listed next were all sequenced from one sample in a study of blood T cells in healthy people across ages. PCR was performed a second time for about 7 to 11 cycles using a sample-barcoded 5' primer and a J-beta primer mix. TCRdb itself ran the 5' RACE reads through MiXCR, one entry per CDR3 protein. This table has around 700,000 distinct CDR3 sequences, 20% to 30% appearing once. The sample was also linked to a second study, of T cells of mothers and their children.

The source material was blood. These receptors were obtained from a boy aged 5-17 years in good health.

There are a few counts of this clonotype. The chain carries TRBV3-1 and TRBJ2-5; D is uncertain. The tail of the sequence fits TRBJ2-1 better, so the J call may be wrong. Germline assignment: CDR1 LGHDT and CDR2 YNNKEL (reference sequence). CDR3 length equals 15 residues. The CDR3 protein is CASSQGNRYTNEQFF. DNA for the CDR3: TGTGCCAGCAGCCAAGGGAACCGCTATACCAATGAGCAGTTCTTC.

The chain uses TRBV20-1 and TRBJ2-1; TRBD2 matches 14 bases. There are 20 residues in the CDR3. Per the germline V gene, CDR1 is DFQATT and CDR2 is SNEGSKA (reference sequence). The J segment lost 4 bases and the V segment lost 0 bases, leaving 14 bases of the junction unmatched. In nucleotides, the CDR3 is TGCAGTGCTAGAGATGAGACGGGCAGCGGGACTAGCGGGAGATACAATGAGCAGTTCTTC. Translated: CSARDETGSGTSGRYNEQFF.

The chain couples TRBV6-5 to TRBJ2-7, with D possibly called TRBD1 or TRBD2 (5 bases each). The CDR3 is 14 amino acids. Germline V CDR1 and CDR2: MNHEY, SVGAGI. The V end lost 2 bases, the J end lost 1 base, and 9 bases lay between the germline ends. The CDR3 here is CASSYVGTSYEQYF. The CDR3 DNA follows: TGTGCCAGCAGTTACGTCGGGACGTCCTACGAGCAGTACTTC.

The genes are TRBV7-2 and TRBJ2-5; 7 nucleotides match TRBD2. Per germline, CDR1 SGHTA and CDR2 FQGNSA. CDR3 length: 15 amino acids. With V trimmed by 1 base and J by 4 bases, 6 bases remained unmatched. CDR3: CASSLVGGGSETQYF. CDR3 sequence (DNA): TGTGCCAGCAGCTTAGTTGGGGGGGGGTCAGAGACCCAGTACTTC.

This clonotype has only a few counts. The genes are TRBV7-9 and TRBJ2-3, with D unresolved. This CDR3 is built from 15 residues. Trimming cost V 5 bases and J 2 bases, with 14 bases left between them. The germline gives CDR1 SEHNR, CDR2 FQNEAQ (reference sequence). CDR3 DNA: TGTGCCAGCAGCCCAACCCCCTTAAACACAGATACGCAGTATTTT. Its protein product is CASSPTPLNTDTQYF.

This clonotype was observed a handful of times. CDR3 sequence: CSAPTAAGTGYNEQFF. The CDR3 DNA reads as TGCAGTGCTCCTACCGCGGCGGGAACGGGTTACAATGAGCAGTTCTTC. This chain links TRBV20-1 with TRBJ2-5, with a tentative D call TRBD2 (6 bases). The J call may be wrong; the DNA end is better matched by TRBJ2-1. The CDR3 length is 16 residues. Germline CDR1 and CDR2: DFQATT and SNEGSKA (reference sequence).

This clonotype occurred a few times. The chain carries TRBV7-9 and TRBJ2-1; 8 bases line up with TRBD1. Trimming cost V 5 bases and J 6 bases; bases outside gene matches: 18. The CDR3 has 18 residues. Germline loops: CDR1 SEHNR, CDR2 FQNEAQ (reference sequence). For the CDR3, the DNA is TGTGCCAGCAGCACCGAGACAGGGGCCGAATCCCGATTCAATGAGCAGTTCTTC. Encoded protein: CASSTETGAESRFNEQFF.

The table lists this clonotype with a few counts. The CDR3 DNA reads TGTGCCAGCAGTTTAACTAGCGGGAGAGCCGAGCAGTACTTC. This codes for CASSLTSGRAEQYF. The chain uses TRBV28 and TRBJ2-5; 11 bases map to TRBD2. The end of the DNA fits TRBJ2-7 better, so the J call may be wrong. The germline V gene encodes CDR1 MDHEN and CDR2 SYDVKM. CDR3 length: 14 residues.

V gene TRBV11-2 combines with J gene TRBJ2-3; D unresolved. Deletions cut 1 base from V and 6 bases from J, with 11 bases between. This CDR3 contains 14 residues. Per germline, CDR1 SGHAT and CDR2 FQNNGV. CDR3 nucleotide sequence: TGTGCCAGCAGCTTAGCCTTCGGTGGGGATACGCAGTATTTT. Encoded protein: CASSLAFGGDTQYF.

CDR3 nucleotides: TGTGCCAGCAGCCGAACGGAAGTCCCCAATGAGCAGTTCTTC. This translates into CASSRTEVPNEQFF. V is TRBV28 and J is TRBJ2-1; D uncertain. V was trimmed by 6 bases and J by 6 bases, leaving 15 bases between them. The CDR3 is 14 residues long. Looked up from germline, CDR1 is MDHEN and CDR2 is SYDVKM. Using reference TRBV28 and TRBJ2-1 for the parts outside the CDR3, the full variable domain is DVKVTQSSRYLVKRTGEKVFLECVQDMDHENMFWYRQDPGLGLRLIYFSYDVKMKEKGDIPEGYSVSREKKERFSLILESASTNQTSMYLCASSRTEVPNEQFFGPGTRLTVL.

This chain connects TRBV5-1 to TRBJ2-2; D uncertain. The CDR3 is 14 amino acids. Trimming shortened V by 0 bases and J by 6 bases, and 9 bases separated the two germline ends. The germline CDR1 and CDR2 sequences are SGHRS and YFSETQ. The CDR3 loop reads CASSLVGEAGELFF. CDR3 bases: TGCGCCAGCAGCTTGGTGGGTGAAGCCGGGGAGCTGTTTTTT.

This chain links TRBV7-9 with TRBJ2-6; D not certain. The CDR3 consists of 15 residues. The ends were cut back, 6 bases at V and 4 bases at J, with 13 bases in the middle. CDR1 SEHNR and CDR2 FQNEAQ come from the germline V gene (reference sequence). CDR3 sequence reads: CASSLAGGGANVLTF. CDR3 nucleotides: TGTGCCAGCAGTCTGGCCGGCGGAGGGGCCAACGTCCTGACTTTC.

The V and J genes are TRBV28 and TRBJ1-5; D unresolved. The CDR3 runs 14 residues. The germline V and J ends were trimmed by 3 bases and 2 bases, with 8 bases remaining between them. Germline values: CDR1 MDHEN, CDR2 SYDVKM. CDR3 nucleotide sequence: TGTGCCAGCAGTTTTTTGGGTGGCAATCAGCCCCAGCATTTT. It specifies CASSFLGGNQPQHF.

This clonotype was seen only a few times. The chain employs TRBV20-1 and TRBJ1-1; D might be TRBD1 (6 bases). CDR3 length: 17 amino acids. V gave up 2 bases and J gave up 4 bases, with 23 bases separating them. Per germline, CDR1 DFQATT and CDR2 SNEGSKA (reference sequence). CDR3: CSARNMGGSLPSTEAFF. CDR3 nucleotides: TGCAGTGCTAGAAACATGGGGGGCTCCCTCCCGAGCACTGAAGCTTTCTTT.

This clonotype turned up a few times. Here the CDR3 reads CASSLVGGTGPGELFF. As DNA, the CDR3 is TGTGCCAGCAGCTTAGTAGGGGGTACCGGACCCGGGGAGCTGTTTTTT. This rearrangement joins TRBV11-2 to TRBJ2-2; the D gene is possibly TRBD1 (6 bases). Trimming pared 1 base from V and 6 bases from J, leaving 15 bases between. CDR3 size: 16 residues. From germline, CDR1 is SGHAT and CDR2 FQNNGV.

This clonotype was seen a few times. The J gene is TRBJ2-7, the V gene TRBV7-3; 7 nucleotides align to TRBD1. With 6 bases clipped from V and 4 bases from J, the junction kept 9 bases outside the gene matches. The CDR3 spans 14 residues. The germline CDR1 and CDR2 sequences are SGHTA and FQGTGA. The chain's CDR3 is CASRAGTAFYEQYF. The DNA of the CDR3 is TGTGCCAGCAGAGCCGGGACAGCTTTTTACGAGCAGTACTTC.

This clonotype was detected only a few times. The J gene is TRBJ2-3, the V gene TRBV9, with 9 bases matching TRBD2. This CDR3 has 14 residues. Germline V gene lookup returns CDR1 SGDLS and CDR2 YYNGEE. After removal of 5 bases from V and 4 bases from J, the junction contained 5 bases not matched to a gene. CDR3 DNA sequence: TGTGCCAGCAGTATAGCGGGAGTGGCAGATACGCAGTATTTT. Translated: CASSIAGVADTQYF.

The chain links TRBV29-1 to TRBJ1-1, with TRBD1 matching over 9 bases. The V and J ends lost 4 bases and 6 bases, in that order; junction bases with no gene match: 9. Germline CDR1 reads SQVTM; CDR2 reads ANQGSEA. The CDR3 covers 14 residues. CDR3 residues: CSVGLTGGGSEAFF. CDR3 DNA sequence: TGCAGCGTTGGTTTGACAGGGGGAGGCTCTGAAGCTTTCTTT. The variable domain in full, completed from reference TRBV29-1 and TRBJ1-1, reads SAVISQKPSRDICQRGTSLTIQCQVDSQVTMMFWYRQQPGQSLTLIATANQGSEATYESGFVIDKFPISRPNLTFSTLTVSNMSPEDSSIYLCSVGLTGGGSEAFFGQGTRLTVV.

V usage is TRBV20-1 and J usage is TRBJ1-4; no clear D gene. Germline CDR1 reads DFQATT; CDR2 reads SNEGSKA (reference sequence). The CDR3 loop spans 12 amino acids. With 2 bases removed from V and 6 bases from J, the gap between germline ends came to 7 bases. The CDR3 DNA is TGCAGTGCTAGAACTGTTTATGAAAAACTGTTTTTT. It encodes CSARTVYEKLFF.

This chain connects TRBV20-1 to TRBJ1-5; 8 bases map to TRBD1. Germline assignment: CDR1 DFQATT and CDR2 SNEGSKA (reference sequence). This CDR3 comprises 13 residues. Trimming removed 6 bases from V and 3 bases from J; junction bases left unmatched: 4. DNA for the CDR3: TGCAGTGCCGGGGACAGGACCAATCAGCCCCAGCATTTT. This gives the protein CSAGDRTNQPQHF.

This clonotype has ten or more counts. The chain is built from TRBV28 and TRBJ2-5, with D unclear. The J call may be wrong; the DNA end is better matched by TRBJ2-1. Germline V gene sequence: CDR1 MDHEN, CDR2 SYDVKM. This CDR3 comprises 13 residues. The CDR3 loop is CASSSNLRNEQFF. For the CDR3, the DNA is TGTGCCAGCAGTTCGAATTTGCGGAATGAGCAGTTCTTC.

There are a few counts of this clonotype. The rearrangement links TRBV6-6 to TRBJ2-5, with 8 nucleotides matching TRBD2. The germline V gene encodes CDR1 MNHNY and CDR2 SVGAGI (reference sequence). V gave up 6 bases and J gave up 5 bases; unmatched junction bases: 11. The CDR3 has 15 amino acids. The CDR3 is CASSPRAGGGETQYF. In DNA form, the CDR3 reads TGTGCCAGCAGCCCCAGGGCGGGAGGAGGTGAGACCCAGTACTTC.

This clonotype was observed a handful of times. For the CDR3, the DNA is TGTGCCAGCAGTTACCTTAGCGGGAGTCAGGATGAGCAGTTCTTC. Protein product: CASSYLSGSQDEQFF. V gene TRBV12-3 or TRBV12-4 combines with J gene TRBJ2-5, with 9 bases lining up with TRBD2. The J call may be faulty, since TRBJ2-1 better matches the DNA end. This CDR3 spans 15 amino acids.